These 29 T cell receptor beta chains were all obtained from the same sample, sequenced in a study of T cells after yellow fever vaccination. TCRdb recomputed calls from the 5' RACE reads with MiXCR, one row per CDR3 protein. The sample consists of about 630,000 distinct CDR3 sequences, about 12% of them appearing once. This specimen consisted of PBMCs, obtained on the day of the yellow fever booster vaccination. The receptors stem from a man younger than 40 who received the YFV17D yellow fever vaccine.

This clonotype was recorded at least ten times. At one boundary the junction diverges from the germline segment, which might be a read error. J is TRBJ1-1 and V is TRBV7-9; D is ambiguous. Germline CDR1 SEHNR, CDR2 FQNEAQ (reference sequence). This CDR3 region has 11 residues. The CDR3 sequence: CLGGEWTEAFF. CDR3 sequence (DNA): TGCCTCGGCGGGGAGTGGACTGAAGCTTTCTTT. Drawing the rest from reference TRBV7-9 and TRBJ1-1, the complete variable domain is DTGVSQNPRHKITKRGQNVTFRCDPISEHNRLYWYRQTLGQGPEFLTYFQNEAQLEKSRLLSDRFSAERPKGSFSTLEIQRTEQGDSAMYLCLGGEWTEAFFGQGTRLTVV.

This clonotype was counted many times. The chain uses TRBV10-2 and TRBJ2-1; perhaps D is TRBD1 or TRBD2 (5 bases each). V was pared by 0 bases and J by 12 bases, with 21 bases between. Germline V lookup: CDR1 WSHSY, CDR2 SAAADI. This CDR3 has 16 amino acids. For the CDR3, the DNA is TGCGCCAGCAGTGAGTCGGAAGAGGGGCCGAAAAAGGTGCAGTTCTTC. Translated, it gives CASSESEEGPKKVQFF.

This clonotype was picked up a small number of times. Compared with germline, one end of the junction differs, possibly owing to a read error. This chain connects TRBV7-7 to TRBJ2-5; no reliable D call. The CDR3 sequence is 10 residues long. From germline, CDR1 is SSHAT and CDR2 FNYEAQ (reference sequence). CDR3 in amino acids: CASSLPPKYF. CDR3 sequence (DNA): TGTGCTAGCAGCTTACCCCCGAAGTACTTC.

This clonotype came up many times. The J gene is TRBJ2-3, the V gene TRBV12-3 or TRBV12-4, with 8 nucleotides matching TRBD2. The length of the CDR3 is 15 residues. The junction had 10 bases not matched to a gene; V was cut back by 6 bases and J by 5 bases. The CDR3 DNA reads TGTGCCAGCAGGCCAACGGCGGGAGGTGAAGATACGCAGTATTTT. This gives the protein CASRPTAGGEDTQYF.

V gene TRBV5-1 combines with J gene TRBJ2-5; TRBD2 matches 11 bases. V gave up 4 bases and J gave up 2 bases; unmatched junction bases: 7. The CDR3 totals 16 residues. Germline CDR1 SGHRS, CDR2 YFSETQ. CDR3: CASSTGTSGGQETQYF. CDR3 nucleotide sequence: TGCGCCAGCAGCACCGGGACTAGCGGAGGGCAAGAGACCCAGTACTTC.

This clonotype appeared a few times. The rearrangement joins TRBV6-2 or TRBV6-3 to TRBJ2-1, with 15 bases lining up with TRBD2. J was trimmed by 7 bases and V by 2 bases; bases with no gene match: 15. The CDR3 runs 20 residues. The germline gives CDR1 MNHEY, CDR2 SVGEGT. CDR3 loop: CASSYTSAGRTSGRVNEQFF. The CDR3 bases are TGTGCCAGCAGTTACACCTCGGCAGGGAGGACTAGCGGGAGGGTGAATGAGCAGTTCTTC.

This clonotype was observed many times. This sequence joins TRBV7-2 and TRBJ2-3, with D unclear. Trimming cost V 1 base and J 2 bases, with 7 bases left between them. Per germline, CDR1 SGHTA and CDR2 FQGNSA. CDR3 length: 14 amino acids. CDR3 coding DNA: TGTGCCAGCAGCTTAGATCCCTCCACAGATACGCAGTATTTT. Translating gives CASSLDPSTDTQYF.

The chain uses TRBV20-1 and TRBJ2-1; a weak D match, TRBD2 (5 bases). Looked up from germline, CDR1 is DFQATT and CDR2 is SNEGSKA (reference sequence). V lost 7 bases, J lost 1 base, and 11 bases lay in between. The CDR3 extends over 13 amino acids. The chain's CDR3 is CSGTASSYNEQFF. Here the CDR3 DNA reads TGCAGTGGGACTGCCTCTTCCTACAATGAGCAGTTCTTC.

This rearrangement joins TRBV7-2 to TRBJ1-6, with D possibly being TRBD1 (6 bases). The CDR3 is made up of 12 amino acids. Trimming removed 5 bases at V and 13 bases at J, with 12 bases between. Germline V gives CDR1 SGHTA, CDR2 FQGNSA. CDR3 sequence: CASSLRQAPLHF. The CDR3 DNA reads TGTGCCAGCAGCCTGAGACAGGCGCCCCTCCACTTT.

This clonotype was found a few times. This chain uses TRBV3-1 with TRBJ2-5, with a possible D match to TRBD1 (5 bases). The CDR3 length is 12 residues. With 4 bases removed from V and 7 bases from J, the gap between germline ends came to 10 bases. Germline lookup yields CDR1 LGHDT and CDR2 YNNKEL (reference sequence). CDR3 region: CASSRDGATQYF. The CDR3 nucleotides read TGTGCCAGCAGCCGGGATGGGGCGACCCAGTACTTC.

Comment on this clonotype: Mismatch with germline at one junction end may stem from a read error. V usage is TRBV29-1 and J usage is TRBJ2-1; D possibly corresponds to TRBD2 (5 bases). This CDR3 has 13 residues. In germline, CDR1 is SQVTM, CDR2 ANQGSEA. CDR3 amino acids: CSVEVHRGNEQFF. Here the CDR3 DNA reads TGCAGCGTCGAAGTACATCGGGGTAATGAGCAGTTCTTC.

This clonotype has only a few counts. The CDR3 spells CASSLEGFRTDTQYF. CDR3 DNA sequence: TGCGCCAGCAGCTTGGAAGGGTTCCGCACAGATACGCAGTATTTT. The chain links TRBV5-1 to TRBJ2-3; no definite D call. The CDR3 loop spans 15 amino acids. V was cut by 0 bases and J by 1 base, with 9 bases left in between. CDR1 is SGHRS, CDR2 YFSETQ, per germline.

This clonotype has only a few counts. The genes are TRBV11-1 and TRBJ2-1, with 14 nucleotides matching TRBD2. The CDR3 sequence is 18 residues long. The germline CDR1 and CDR2 sequences are SGHAT and FQDESV (reference sequence). Germline trimming cut 2 bases from V and 7 bases from J; bases unmatched to any gene: 10. CDR3 residues: CASSLRLAGGLGKNEQFF. CDR3 DNA sequence: TGTGCCAGCAGCTTACGACTAGCGGGAGGGCTAGGCAAGAATGAGCAGTTCTTC.

This clonotype was observed at least ten times. V usage is TRBV7-2 and J usage is TRBJ2-1; D is tentatively TRBD1 or TRBD2 (5 bases each). The CDR3 runs to 15 residues. V was trimmed by 1 base and J by 2 bases, leaving 9 bases between them. CDR1 is SGHTA and CDR2 is FQGNSA in the germline V gene. The CDR3, as DNA: TGTGCCAGCAGCTTAGTCGGGGCCCCCTACAATGAGCAGTTCTTC. It translates to CASSLVGAPYNEQFF.

This clonotype appeared a few times. V is TRBV11-2 and J is TRBJ2-3, with 7 bases that match TRBD2. The CDR3 has 14 amino acids. CDR1 and CDR2 from the germline V gene are SGHAT and FQNNGV. J was trimmed by 6 bases and V by 0 bases; bases with no gene match: 3. The CDR3 is CASSLESGIDTQYF. The CDR3 DNA is TGTGCCAGCAGCTTAGAAAGCGGGATCGATACGCAGTATTTT.

This clonotype turned up a few times. V is TRBV27 and J is TRBJ2-7, with 7 bases that match TRBD2. V shed 0 bases and J 4 bases; nucleotides not matched to a gene: 6. Per germline, CDR1 MNHEY and CDR2 SMNVEV (reference sequence). This CDR3 has 15 residues. The CDR3, as DNA: TGTGCCAGCAGTTTATCGTGGCGGGGGATGTACGAGCAGTACTTC. The encoded protein is CASSLSWRGMYEQYF.

This clonotype occurred a few times. The genes are TRBV6-4 and TRBJ1-2; 7 positions agree with TRBD1. CDR3 length equals 14 residues. V lost 2 bases to trimming and J lost 2 bases; unmatched junction nucleotides: 2. The V gene's germline CDR1 is MRHNA and CDR2 SNTAGT. The CDR3 reads CASSDLTGNYGYTF. The CDR3 nucleotides are TGTGCCAGCAGTGACCTGACAGGGAACTATGGCTACACCTTC.

This clonotype came up a few times. This sequence joins TRBV21-1 and TRBJ2-3; TRBD2, the D gene given by the table, was not confirmed from the DNA. TRBV21-1 is shown as a pseudogene. The CDR3 has 20 amino acids. In nucleotides, the CDR3 is TGTGCCAGCAGCAAAGCACATCCTGGGACTAGCGCCATATCCACAGATACGCAGTATTTT. Translated: CASSKAHPGTSAISTDTQYF.

In this sample, this clonotype turned up a few times. The V and J genes are TRBV30 and TRBJ1-1, with D possibly TRBD1 on 5 matching bases. Trimming stripped 4 bases from V and 4 bases from J, with 13 bases between. CDR3 length: 13 residues. Germline CDR1 is GTSNPN and CDR2 is SVGIG (reference sequence). CDR3 sequence: CAWNIGGTTEAFF. The DNA for the CDR3 is TGTGCCTGGAACATTGGCGGGACCACTGAAGCTTTCTTT.

This clonotype came up a few times. The V call is TRBV12-3 or TRBV12-4, the J call TRBJ1-2; TRBD1 aligns across 9 bases. V lost 6 bases, J lost 3 bases, and 5 bases stayed unmatched. The CDR3 contains 14 residues. DNA of the CDR3: TGTGCCAGCAGCCCTACAGGGGGCCACTATGGCTACACCTTC. Amino acid sequence: CASSPTGGHYGYTF.

The table lists this clonotype with a few counts. J is TRBJ1-1 and V is TRBV10-2; D may be TRBD1 (6 bases). CDR3 length: 15 residues. Germline V gene data show CDR1 as WSHSY and CDR2 as SAAADI. Trimming removed 1 base from V and 4 bases from J, with 13 bases in between. CDR3 sequence (DNA): TGCGCCAGCAGTGAGTTAGGGGGGCGCGGCACTGAAGCTTTCTTT. This translates into CASSELGGRGTEAFF.

This clonotype has only a few counts. The V gene is TRBV2, the J gene TRBJ2-5, with 7 bases aligning to TRBD1. Unmatched junction bases numbered 4, after V lost 8 bases and J lost 1 base. The CDR3 totals 13 residues. Per the germline V gene, CDR1 is SNHLY and CDR2 is FYNNEI. CDR3 region: CASYRGLQETQYF. CDR3 bases: TGTGCCAGCTACAGGGGCCTCCAAGAGACCCAGTACTTC.

This clonotype was seen repeatedly, ten times or more. The rearrangement uses TRBV5-6 and TRBJ2-2; D remains unclear. The V and J ends lost 0 bases and 4 bases respectively, with 10 bases between them. CDR1 is SGHDT and CDR2 is YYEEEE in the germline V gene. CDR3 length: 15 residues. The CDR3 sequence: CASSLALGPTGELFF. CDR3 DNA sequence: TGTGCCAGCAGCTTGGCCCTCGGACCCACCGGGGAGCTGTTTTTT.

J is TRBJ1-5 and V is TRBV6-1; D unclear. Per germline, CDR1 MNHNS and CDR2 SASEGT. The CDR3 runs to 14 residues. V gave up 6 bases and J gave up 6 bases, with 15 bases separating them. This chain's CDR3 is CASSPPVPSQPQHF. CDR3 sequence (DNA): TGTGCCAGCAGCCCCCCGGTCCCGTCTCAGCCCCAGCATTTT.

V usage is TRBV27 and J usage is TRBJ1-1; tentatively, D is TRBD1 (6 bases). The germline gives CDR1 MNHEY, CDR2 SMNVEV (reference sequence). V gave up 3 bases and J gave up 11 bases, with 16 bases separating them. The CDR3 loop spans 13 amino acids. For the CDR3, the DNA is TGTGCCAGCAGTTTTGGACAGCCCAAGCGGGCTTTCTTT. It encodes CASSFGQPKRAFF.

The chain is built from TRBV12-3 or TRBV12-4 and TRBJ2-4; maybe TRBD2 (5 bases). The CDR3 has 12 residues. Trimming removed 5 bases from V and 9 bases from J, with 11 bases in between. In DNA, the CDR3 is TGTGCCAGCAGTGGTGGCCGGGGCATTCAGTACTTC. Residues: CASSGGRGIQYF.

The gene calls are TRBV25-1 and TRBJ2-5; 7 bases agree with TRBD1. Germline assignment: CDR1 MGHDK and CDR2 SYGVNS. The J segment lost 1 base and the V segment lost 8 bases, leaving 7 bases of the junction unmatched. The CDR3 has 14 residues. In nucleotides, the CDR3 is TGTGCCAGCCTCGAGTCAGGGGGCCAAGAGACCCAGTACTTC. It is translated as CASLESGGQETQYF. Full variable domain (missing parts from reference TRBV25-1 and TRBJ2-5): EADIYQTPRYLVIGTGKKITLECSQTMGHDKMYWYQQDPGMELHLIHYSYGVNSTEKGDLSSESTVSRIRTEHFPLTLESARPSHTSQYLCASLESGGQETQYFGPGTRLLVL.

This chain joins TRBV3-1 and TRBJ2-5; D uncertain. The V gene lost 1 base and the J gene lost 8 bases, with 17 bases spanning the gap. From germline, CDR1 is LGHDT and CDR2 YNNKEL (reference sequence). This CDR3 is 15 amino acids long. The CDR3 DNA reads as TGTGCCAGCAGCCAAGGGTTCGGACCCACAGTCACCCAGTACTTC. This encodes CASSQGFGPTVTQYF.

Ten or more counts support this clonotype. For the CDR3, the DNA is TGTGCCAGCACCCGGGGAGGTGGGTGGTACGAGCAGTACTTC. Protein product: CASTRGGGWYEQYF. This chain joins TRBV12-3 or TRBV12-4 and TRBJ2-7; a possible D gene is TRBD2 (6 bases). The ends were cut back, 7 bases at V and 4 bases at J, with 17 bases in the middle. The CDR3 is made up of 14 amino acids.